These T cell receptor beta chains were read from a single sample in a study of a mutant IDH1 vaccine in newly diagnosed glioma. These receptors' antigens are unknown. The data were produced by immunoSEQ multiplex PCR, yet TCRdb's version contains in-frame clones alone and is incomplete. The sample yields roughly 120,000 clones, 90% seen once. The sequenced sample was PBMCs, obtained from a glioma patient whose treatment included an IDH1 peptide vaccine. Receptors were obtained from a woman between 50 and 59 years old with glioma. Each CDR3 is given with its conserved first and last residue. A D gene is named only where the DNA matches it firmly. Not every row has a clone size; where given, it reads once, few, many or a size class.

d_gene: .; abundance: .; v_gene: TRBV9; j_gene: TRBJ1-3; CDR3aa: CASSITGSGNTIYF; CDR3nt: TGTGCCAGCAGCATTACAGGGTCCGGAAACACCATATATTTT
d_gene: .; abundance: .; v_gene: TRBV19; j_gene: TRBJ1-5; CDR3aa: CAILGGNQPQHF; CDR3nt: TGTGCCATTTTGGGTGGGAATCAGCCCCAGCATTTT
d_gene: TRBD1; abundance: .; v_gene: TRBV6-1; j_gene: TRBJ1-4; CDR3aa: CASSELRTGGNEKLFF; CDR3nt: TGTGCCAGCAGTGAGCTTAGGACAGGGGGAAATGAAAAACTGTTTTTT
d_gene: .; abundance: .; v_gene: TRBV7-2; j_gene: TRBJ2-1; CDR3aa: CASSLVLGNEQFF; CDR3nt: TGTGCCAGCAGCTTAGTTTTGGGCAATGAGCAGTTCTTC
d_gene: .; abundance: few; v_gene: TRBV11-3; j_gene: TRBJ2-7; CDR3aa: CASSLTPRAPQYF; CDR3nt: TGTGCCAGCAGCTTAACACCACGGGCACCGCAGTACTTC
d_gene: .; abundance: .; v_gene: TRBV28; j_gene: TRBJ1-1; CDR3aa: CASTPGHEAGNTEAFF; CDR3nt: TGTGCCAGCACCCCTGGCCATGAGGCGGGGAACACTGAAGCTTTCTTT
d_gene: .; abundance: .; v_gene: TRBV11-3; j_gene: TRBJ2-1; CDR3aa: CASSLGSSYNEQFF; CDR3nt: TGTGCCAGCAGCCTAGGGAGCTCCTACAATGAGCAGTTCTTC
d_gene: TRBD2; abundance: .; v_gene: TRBV7-3; j_gene: TRBJ2-2; CDR3aa: CASSLRSGRNTGELFF; CDR3nt: TGTGCCAGCAGCTTACGCAGCGGGAGGAACACCGGGGAGCTGTTTTTT
d_gene: .; abundance: .; v_gene: TRBV9; j_gene: TRBJ1-4; CDR3aa: CASSREGTSGPNEKLFF; CDR3nt: TGTGCCAGCAGTAGGGAGGGGACTAGTGGCCCCAATGAAAAACTGTTTTTT
d_gene: .; abundance: .; v_gene: TRBV6-5; j_gene: TRBJ2-7; CDR3aa: CASSYSRQGGSYEQYF; CDR3nt: TGTGCCAGCAGTTACTCGCGGCAGGGGGGCTCCTACGAGCAGTACTTC
d_gene: TRBD2; abundance: .; v_gene: TRBV5-4; j_gene: TRBJ2-5; CDR3aa: CASSRSGRAGETQYF; CDR3nt: TGTGCCAGCAGCCGTAGCGGGAGGGCCGGGGAGACCCAGTACTTC
d_gene: .; abundance: .; v_gene: TRBV10-3; j_gene: TRBJ2-7; CDR3aa: CATRASEYEQYF; CDR3nt: TGTGCCACCCGGGCTAGCGAATACGAGCAGTACTTC
d_gene: .; abundance: few; v_gene: TRBV10-3; j_gene: TRBJ2-2; CDR3aa: CAISEFNTGELFF; CDR3nt: TGTGCCATCAGTGAGTTTAACACCGGGGAGCTGTTTTTT
d_gene: .; abundance: .; v_gene: TRBV5-1; j_gene: TRBJ2-3; CDR3aa: CASSLVAIGSSTDTQYF; CDR3nt: TGCGCCAGCAGCTTGGTAGCGATAGGGTCTAGCACAGATACGCAGTATTTT
d_gene: .; abundance: .; v_gene: TRBV28; j_gene: TRBJ1-3; CDR3aa: CASSFIRTAGNTIYF; CDR3nt: TGTGCCAGCAGTTTTATCCGGACGGCTGGAAACACCATATATTTT
d_gene: .; abundance: .; v_gene: TRBV28; j_gene: TRBJ1-1; CDR3aa: CASRPHMNTEAFF; CDR3nt: TGTGCCAGCAGACCACACATGAACACTGAAGCTTTCTTT
d_gene: .; abundance: .; v_gene: TRBV4-1; j_gene: TRBJ2-5; CDR3aa: CASSQDGAREETQYF; CDR3nt: TGCGCCAGCAGCCAAGATGGGGCAAGGGAAGAGACCCAGTACTTC
d_gene: .; abundance: .; v_gene: TRBV5-1; j_gene: TRBJ2-3; CDR3aa: CASSFSVSTDTQYF; CDR3nt: TGCGCCAGCAGCTTCTCCGTGAGCACAGATACGCAGTATTTT
d_gene: .; abundance: .; v_gene: TRBV6-5; j_gene: TRBJ2-2; CDR3aa: CASSYAQRVPGELFF; CDR3nt: TGTGCCAGCAGTTACGCACAGCGGGTGCCCGGGGAGCTGTTTTTT
d_gene: .; abundance: medium-sized; v_gene: TRBV7-2; j_gene: TRBJ2-7; CDR3aa: CASSFVRSSGGIWGEQYF; CDR3nt: TGTGCCAGCAGCTTCGTCAGGTCAAGCGGAGGGATTTGGGGCGAGCAGTACTTC
d_gene: .; abundance: once; v_gene: TRBV5-1; j_gene: TRBJ1-4; CDR3aa: CASSLGPTFATNEKLFF; CDR3nt: TGCGCCAGCAGCTTGGGACCGACCTTTGCAACTAATGAAAAACTGTTTTTT
d_gene: .; abundance: .; v_gene: TRBV5-4; j_gene: TRBJ2-7; CDR3aa: CASTPTSGEQYF; CDR3nt: TGTGCCAGCACCCCTACATCTGGCGAGCAGTACTTC
d_gene: TRBD1; abundance: .; v_gene: TRBV30; j_gene: TRBJ2-7; CDR3aa: CAWSVPDRGGYEQYF; CDR3nt: TGTGCCTGGAGTGTACCCGACAGGGGAGGATACGAGCAGTACTTC
d_gene: TRBD1; abundance: .; v_gene: TRBV7-2; j_gene: TRBJ2-7; CDR3aa: CASSPGQGHEQYF; CDR3nt: TGTGCCAGCAGCCCCGGACAGGGCCACGAGCAGTACTTC
d_gene: TRBD2; abundance: .; v_gene: TRBV19; j_gene: TRBJ2-7; CDR3aa: CARCLAVAYEQYF; CDR3nt: TGTGCCAGGTGCCTAGCGGTGGCCTACGAGCAGTACTTC
d_gene: .; abundance: once; v_gene: TRBV7-9; j_gene: TRBJ2-2; CDR3aa: CASSSIAVNTGELFF; CDR3nt: TGTGCCAGCAGCTCCATAGCGGTGAACACCGGGGAGCTGTTTTTT
d_gene: TRBD2; abundance: once; v_gene: TRBV10-3; j_gene: TRBJ2-1; CDR3aa: CAIMAGVTYNEQFF; CDR3nt: TGTGCCATCATGGCGGGAGTCACCTACAATGAGCAGTTCTTC
d_gene: .; abundance: .; v_gene: TRBV10-3; j_gene: TRBJ2-1; CDR3aa: CAISESSGEGGPSSSYNEQFF; CDR3nt: TGTGCCATCAGTGAGTCATCGGGAGAGGGGGGTCCCAGTAGCTCCTACAATGAGCAGTTCTTC
d_gene: .; abundance: few; v_gene: TRBV6-5; j_gene: TRBJ2-7; CDR3aa: CASSYSNGYSYEQYF; CDR3nt: TGTGCCAGCAGTTACTCGAACGGGTACTCCTACGAGCAGTACTTC
d_gene: .; abundance: .; v_gene: TRBV7-9; j_gene: TRBJ2-3; CDR3aa: CASSLARIATDTQYF; CDR3nt: TGTGCCAGCAGCTTAGCTAGGATCGCCACAGATACGCAGTATTTT
d_gene: TRBD2; abundance: .; v_gene: TRBV2; j_gene: TRBJ2-7; CDR3aa: CASRPRGRGRGYEQYF; CDR3nt: TGTGCCAGCAGACCCCGGGGCCGCGGGAGAGGCTACGAGCAGTACTTC
d_gene: .; abundance: .; v_gene: TRBV5-1; j_gene: TRBJ1-1; CDR3aa: CASWLGAENTEAFF; CDR3nt: TGCGCCAGCTGGTTAGGGGCTGAGAACACTGAAGCTTTCTTT
d_gene: .; abundance: .; v_gene: TRBV28; j_gene: TRBJ2-6; CDR3aa: CASSLWANVLTF; CDR3nt: TGTGCCAGCAGTTTATGGGCCAACGTCCTGACTTTC
d_gene: .; abundance: .; v_gene: TRBV7-9; j_gene: TRBJ2-1; CDR3aa: CASSLVEGRNEQFF; CDR3nt: TGTGCCAGCAGCTTAGTGGAAGGGAGGAATGAGCAGTTCTTC